This TCR beta chain was retrieved from a study of cytomegalovirus exposure and HLA in healthy donors. Germline trimming cut 4 bases from V and 7 bases from J; bases unmatched to any gene: 7. In germline, CDR1 is LNHDA, CDR2 SQIVND (reference sequence). This CDR3 has 15 amino acids. In the PCR, 60 Vbeta and 13 Jbeta primers were used. Method: immunoSEQ multiplex PCR; TCRdb's copy keeps in-frame clones and lacks some. The profile covers 95,000 to 100,000 clones, with 65% to 80% appearing a single time and 1.5% to 2% taken by the ten largest. The chain links TRBV19 to TRBJ2-1, with 10 bases aligning to TRBD2. Source material: PBMCs. This TCR derives from a woman aged 40 to 50 in good health and CMV-seronegative. The CDR3 sequence is CASSRAGGPGNEQFF. As DNA, the CDR3 is TGTGCCAGTAGTAGAGCGGGGGGGCCCGGGAATGAGCAGTTCTTC. Variable domain in full (rest from reference TRBV19 and TRBJ2-1): DGGITQSPKYLFRKEGQNVTLSCEQNLNHDAMYWYRQDPGQGLRLIYYSQIVNDFQKGDIAEGYSVSREKKESFPLTVTSAQKNPTAFYLCASSRAGGPGNEQFFGPGTRLTVL.